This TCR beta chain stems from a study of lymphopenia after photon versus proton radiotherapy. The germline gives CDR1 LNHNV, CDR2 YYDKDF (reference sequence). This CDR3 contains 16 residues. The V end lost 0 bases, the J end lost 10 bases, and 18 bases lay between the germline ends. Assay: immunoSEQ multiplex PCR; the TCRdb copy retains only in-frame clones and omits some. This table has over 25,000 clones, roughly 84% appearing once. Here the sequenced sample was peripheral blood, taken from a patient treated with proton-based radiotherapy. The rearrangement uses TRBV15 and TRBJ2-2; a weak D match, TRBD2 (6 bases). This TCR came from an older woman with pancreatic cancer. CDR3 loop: CATSRDNSGFAMELFF. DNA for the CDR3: TGTGCCACCAGCAGAGATAACAGCGGGTTTGCAATGGAGCTGTTTTTT. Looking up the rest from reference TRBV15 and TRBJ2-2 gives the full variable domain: DAMVIQNPRYQVTQFGKPVTLSCSQTLNHNVMYWYQQKSSQAPKLLFHYYDKDFNNEADTPDNFQSRRPNTSFCFLDIRSPGLGDTAMYLCATSRDNSGFAMELFFGEGSRLTVL.